This T cell receptor (beta chain) was obtained from a study of blood T cell repertoires in COVID-19. As for the study in general: Nucleic acid was either cDNA or gDNA, and it came from T cells, B-cell-depleted T cells, or PBMCs.

Original analysis: Cell counts per sample came from amplifying reference gene primers. Sequencing was performed with immunoSEQ multiplex PCR; in TCRdb, only in-frame clones are kept and a portion is missing. The D gene and trimming were derived from the DNA, and the V and J assignments and clone size from that table. The sample holds about 280,000 clones, roughly 85% seen once. Specimen: PBMCs or T cells enriched from blood (not recorded which). The TCR sequence derives from a woman aged 50 to 60 who had recovered from COVID-19.

The chain's CDR3 is CASSSTPGGRETQYF. In DNA, the CDR3 is TGTGCCAGCAGCTCCACTCCAGGGGGGAGGGAGACCCAGTACTTC. V gene TRBV7-2 combines with J gene TRBJ2-5; tentatively, D is TRBD1 (7 bases). The V end was cut by 4 bases, the J end by 5 bases, with 17 bases between. This CDR3 has 15 amino acids. CDR1 and CDR2 (germline): SGHTA, FQGNSA.